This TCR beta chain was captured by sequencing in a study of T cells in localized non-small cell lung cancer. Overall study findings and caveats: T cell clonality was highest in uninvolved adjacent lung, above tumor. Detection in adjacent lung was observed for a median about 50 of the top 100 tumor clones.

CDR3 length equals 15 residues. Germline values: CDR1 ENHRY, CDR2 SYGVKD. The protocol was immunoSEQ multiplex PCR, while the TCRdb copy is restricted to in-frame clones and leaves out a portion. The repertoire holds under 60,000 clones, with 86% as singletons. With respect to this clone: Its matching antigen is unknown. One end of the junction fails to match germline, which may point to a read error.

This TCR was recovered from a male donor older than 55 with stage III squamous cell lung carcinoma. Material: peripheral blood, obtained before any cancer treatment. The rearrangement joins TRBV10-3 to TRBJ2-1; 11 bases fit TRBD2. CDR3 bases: TGTGCCATCAGTCGCACGGGGGGACTAGCGGAGGACGGGCTCTTC. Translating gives CAISRTGGLAEDGLF.